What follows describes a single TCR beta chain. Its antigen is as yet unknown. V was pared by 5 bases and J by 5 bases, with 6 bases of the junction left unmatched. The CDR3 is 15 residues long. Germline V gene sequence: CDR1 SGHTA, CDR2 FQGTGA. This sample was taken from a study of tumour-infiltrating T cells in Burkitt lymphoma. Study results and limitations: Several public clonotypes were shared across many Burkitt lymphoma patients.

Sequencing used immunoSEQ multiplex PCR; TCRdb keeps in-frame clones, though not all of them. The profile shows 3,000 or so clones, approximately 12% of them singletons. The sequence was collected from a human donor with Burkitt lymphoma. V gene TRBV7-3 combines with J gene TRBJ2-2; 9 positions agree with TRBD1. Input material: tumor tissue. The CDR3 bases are TGTGCCAGCAGCCCGAACAGGGGGCGGACCGGGGAGCTGTTTTTT. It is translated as CASSPNRGRTGELFF.